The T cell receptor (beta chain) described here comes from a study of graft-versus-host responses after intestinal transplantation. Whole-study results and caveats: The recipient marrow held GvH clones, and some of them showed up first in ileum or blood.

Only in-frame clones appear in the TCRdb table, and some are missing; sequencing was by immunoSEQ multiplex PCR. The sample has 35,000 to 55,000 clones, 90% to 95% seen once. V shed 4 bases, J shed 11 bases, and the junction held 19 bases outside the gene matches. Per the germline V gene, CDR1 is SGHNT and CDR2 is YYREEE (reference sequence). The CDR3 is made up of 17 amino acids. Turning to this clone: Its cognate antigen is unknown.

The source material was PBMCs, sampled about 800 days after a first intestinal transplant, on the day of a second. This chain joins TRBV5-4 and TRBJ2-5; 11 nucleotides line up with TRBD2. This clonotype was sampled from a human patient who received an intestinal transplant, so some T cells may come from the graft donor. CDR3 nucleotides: TGTGCCAGCAGCCCAGGTTATCAAACGGGACTAGCGGAGGAGCAGTACTTC. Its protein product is CASSPGYQTGLAEEQYF.